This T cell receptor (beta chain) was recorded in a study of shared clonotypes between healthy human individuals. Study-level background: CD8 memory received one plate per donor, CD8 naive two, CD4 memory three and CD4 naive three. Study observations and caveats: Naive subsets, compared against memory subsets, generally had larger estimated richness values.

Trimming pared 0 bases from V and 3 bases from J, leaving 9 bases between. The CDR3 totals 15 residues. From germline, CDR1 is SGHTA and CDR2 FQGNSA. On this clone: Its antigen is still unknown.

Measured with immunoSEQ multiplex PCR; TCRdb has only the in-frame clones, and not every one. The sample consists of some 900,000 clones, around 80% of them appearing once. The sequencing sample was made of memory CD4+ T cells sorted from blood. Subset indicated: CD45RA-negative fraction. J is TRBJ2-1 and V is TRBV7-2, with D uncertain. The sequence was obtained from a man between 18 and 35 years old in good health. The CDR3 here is CASSLAYSNYNEQFF. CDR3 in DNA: TGTGCCAGCAGCTTAGCGTATTCTAACTACAATGAGCAGTTCTTC.